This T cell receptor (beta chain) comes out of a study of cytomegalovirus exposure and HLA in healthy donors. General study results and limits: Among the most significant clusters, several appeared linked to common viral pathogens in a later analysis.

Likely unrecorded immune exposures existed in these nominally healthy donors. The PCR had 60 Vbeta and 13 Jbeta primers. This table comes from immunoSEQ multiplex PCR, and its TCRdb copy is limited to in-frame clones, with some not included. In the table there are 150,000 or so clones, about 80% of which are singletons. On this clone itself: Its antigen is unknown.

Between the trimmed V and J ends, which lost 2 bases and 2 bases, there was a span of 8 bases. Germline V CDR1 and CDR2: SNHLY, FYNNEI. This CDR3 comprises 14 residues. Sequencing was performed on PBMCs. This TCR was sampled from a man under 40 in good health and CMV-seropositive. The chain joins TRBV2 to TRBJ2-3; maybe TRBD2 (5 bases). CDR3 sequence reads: CASSETRITDTQYF. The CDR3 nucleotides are TGTGCCAGCAGTGAAACTAGAATCACAGATACGCAGTATTTT.